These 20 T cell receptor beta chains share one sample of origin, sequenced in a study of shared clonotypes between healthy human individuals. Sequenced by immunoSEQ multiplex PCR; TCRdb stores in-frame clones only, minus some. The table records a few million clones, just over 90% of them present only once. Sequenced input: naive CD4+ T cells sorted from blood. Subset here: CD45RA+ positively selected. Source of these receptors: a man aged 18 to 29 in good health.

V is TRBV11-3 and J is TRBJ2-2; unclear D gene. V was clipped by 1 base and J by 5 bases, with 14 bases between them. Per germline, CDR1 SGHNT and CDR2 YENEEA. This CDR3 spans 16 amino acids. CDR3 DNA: TGTGCCAGCAGCTTAGTGTCAAGTAAGGAAACCGGGGAGCTGTTTTTT. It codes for CASSLVSSKETGELFF.

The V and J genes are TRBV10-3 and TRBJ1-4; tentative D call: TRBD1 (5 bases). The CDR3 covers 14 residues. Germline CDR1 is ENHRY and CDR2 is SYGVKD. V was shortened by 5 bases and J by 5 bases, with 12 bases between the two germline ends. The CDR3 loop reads CAISSGSSNEKLFF. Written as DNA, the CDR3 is TGTGCCATCAGTTCAGGGTCATCGAATGAAAAACTGTTTTTT.

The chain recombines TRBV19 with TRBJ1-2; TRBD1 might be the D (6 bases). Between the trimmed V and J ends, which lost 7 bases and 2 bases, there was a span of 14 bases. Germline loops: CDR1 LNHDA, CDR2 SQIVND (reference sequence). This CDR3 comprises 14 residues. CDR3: CASTPGGGNYGYTF. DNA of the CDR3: TGTGCCAGTACCCCGGGAGGGGGAAACTATGGCTACACCTTC.

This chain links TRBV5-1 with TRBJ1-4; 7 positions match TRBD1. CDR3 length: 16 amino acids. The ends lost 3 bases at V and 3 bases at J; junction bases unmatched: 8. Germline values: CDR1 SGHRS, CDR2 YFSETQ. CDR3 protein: CASSSERGRSNEKLFF. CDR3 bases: TGCGCCAGCAGCTCCGAGAGGGGGCGTTCTAATGAAAAACTGTTTTTT. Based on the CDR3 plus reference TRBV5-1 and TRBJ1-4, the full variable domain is KAGVTQTPRYLIKTRGQQVTLSCSPISGHRSVSWYQQTPGQGLQFLFEYFSETQRNKGNFPGRFSGRQFSNSRSEMNVSTLELGDSALYLCASSSERGRSNEKLFFGSGTQLSVL.

The CDR3 nucleotides are TGTGCCAGCAGCCCGGGACAGGGGGCGCGGGCAGATACGCAGTATTTT. It yields the protein CASSPGQGARADTQYF. V gene TRBV11-3 combines with J gene TRBJ2-3; 12 bases are a match to TRBD1. V shed 5 bases, J shed 4 bases, and the junction held 7 bases outside the gene matches. The CDR3 sequence is 16 residues long. Germline V lookup: CDR1 SGHNT, CDR2 YENEEA.

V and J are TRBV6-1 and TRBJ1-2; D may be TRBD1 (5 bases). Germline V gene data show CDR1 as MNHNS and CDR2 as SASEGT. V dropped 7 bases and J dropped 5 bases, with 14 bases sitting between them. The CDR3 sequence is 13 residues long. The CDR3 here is CASKSWGSYGYTF. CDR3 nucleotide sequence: TGTGCCAGCAAAAGTTGGGGGAGTTATGGCTACACCTTC.

Here the CDR3 reads CASSPANQPQHF. The CDR3 DNA follows: TGTGCCAGCAGCCCTGCTAATCAGCCCCAGCATTTT. V gene TRBV7-9 combines with J gene TRBJ1-5, with D unclear. Trimming cost V 5 bases and J 4 bases, with 6 bases left between them. Germline CDR1 SEHNR, CDR2 FQNEAQ (reference sequence). This CDR3 is built from 12 residues. Supplemented by reference TRBV7-9 and TRBJ1-5, the full variable domain reads DTGVSQNPRHKITKRGQNVTFRCDPISEHNRLYWYRQTLGQGPEFLTYFQNEAQLEKSRLLSDRFSAERPKGSFSTLEIQRTEQGDSAMYLCASSPANQPQHFGDGTRLSIL.

The CDR3 nucleotides read TGTGCCAGTCACATCATAGCCGGGACAGGGAATTCACCCCTCCACTTT. This codes for CASHIIAGTGNSPLHF. The chain is built from TRBV7-8 and TRBJ1-6; 9 positions match TRBD1. The V gene's germline CDR1 is SGHVS and CDR2 FQNEAQ. V was clipped by 9 bases and J by 7 bases; unmatched bases: 13. This CDR3 contains 16 residues.

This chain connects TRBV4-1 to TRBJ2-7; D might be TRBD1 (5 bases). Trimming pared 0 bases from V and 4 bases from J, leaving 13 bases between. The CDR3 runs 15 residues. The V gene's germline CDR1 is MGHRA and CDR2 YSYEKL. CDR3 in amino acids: CASSQDGRGGYEQYF. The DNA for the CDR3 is TGCGCCAGCAGCCAAGATGGTAGGGGTGGGTACGAGCAGTACTTC.

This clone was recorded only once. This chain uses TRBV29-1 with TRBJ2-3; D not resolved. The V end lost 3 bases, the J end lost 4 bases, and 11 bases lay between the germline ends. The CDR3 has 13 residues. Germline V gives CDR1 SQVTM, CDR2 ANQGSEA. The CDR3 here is CSVEVPVADTQYF. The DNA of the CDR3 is TGCAGCGTTGAGGTGCCGGTCGCAGATACGCAGTATTTT.

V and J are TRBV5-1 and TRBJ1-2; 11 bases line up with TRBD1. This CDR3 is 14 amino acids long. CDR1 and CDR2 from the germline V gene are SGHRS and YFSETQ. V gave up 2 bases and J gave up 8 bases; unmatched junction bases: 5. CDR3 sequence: CASSFPGQGAGYTF. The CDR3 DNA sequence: TGCGCCAGCAGCTTTCCAGGACAGGGGGCGGGCTACACCTTC.

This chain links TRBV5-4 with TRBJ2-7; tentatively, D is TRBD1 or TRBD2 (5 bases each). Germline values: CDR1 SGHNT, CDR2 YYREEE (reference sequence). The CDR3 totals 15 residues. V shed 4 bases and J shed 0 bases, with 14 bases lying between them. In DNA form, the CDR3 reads TGTGCCAGCAGCCACCGGGACGCAAACTCCTACGAGCAGTACTTC. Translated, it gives CASSHRDANSYEQYF.

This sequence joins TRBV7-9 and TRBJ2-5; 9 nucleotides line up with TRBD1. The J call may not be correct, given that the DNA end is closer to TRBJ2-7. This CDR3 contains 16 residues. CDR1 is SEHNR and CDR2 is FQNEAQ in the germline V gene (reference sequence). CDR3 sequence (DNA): TGTGCCAGCAGCTTAGCGACGGACAGGGGATCTTACGAGCAGTACTTC. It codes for CASSLATDRGSYEQYF.

For the CDR3, the DNA is TGTGCCAGCAGCTCCATCAGGGGGGGGCCGAGCTCCTACGAGCAGTACTTC. It translates to CASSSIRGGPSSYEQYF. The gene calls are TRBV11-2 and TRBJ2-7; D is possibly TRBD1 or TRBD2 (7 bases each). CDR1 is SGHAT and CDR2 is FQNNGV in the germline V gene. This CDR3 spans 17 amino acids. V dropped 4 bases and J dropped 0 bases, with 19 bases sitting between them.

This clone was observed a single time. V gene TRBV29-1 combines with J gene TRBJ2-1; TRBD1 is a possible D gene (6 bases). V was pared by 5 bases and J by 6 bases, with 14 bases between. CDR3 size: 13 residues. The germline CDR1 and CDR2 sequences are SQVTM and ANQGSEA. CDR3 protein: CSVSYREINEQFF. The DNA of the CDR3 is TGCAGCGTTTCCTACAGGGAAATCAATGAGCAGTTCTTC.

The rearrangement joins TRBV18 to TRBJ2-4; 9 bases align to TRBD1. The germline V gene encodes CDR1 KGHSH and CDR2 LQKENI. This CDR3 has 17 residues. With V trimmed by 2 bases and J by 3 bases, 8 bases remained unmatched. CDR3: CASSPRLTGGYKNIQYF. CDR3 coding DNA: TGTGCCAGCTCACCAAGATTGACAGGGGGTTACAAAAACATTCAGTACTTC.

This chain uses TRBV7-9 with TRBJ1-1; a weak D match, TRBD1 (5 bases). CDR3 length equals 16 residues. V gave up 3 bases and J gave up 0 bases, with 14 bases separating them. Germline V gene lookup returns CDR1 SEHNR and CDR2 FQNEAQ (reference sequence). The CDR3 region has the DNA TGTGCCAGCAGCTTTGGCCGGGGCAGCTTGAACACTGAAGCTTTCTTT. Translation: CASSFGRGSLNTEAFF.

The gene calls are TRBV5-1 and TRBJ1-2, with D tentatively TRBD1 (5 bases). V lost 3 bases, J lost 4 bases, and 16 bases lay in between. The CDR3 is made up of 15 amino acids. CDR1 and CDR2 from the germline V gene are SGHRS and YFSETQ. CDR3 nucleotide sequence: TGCGCCAGCAGCTATCAGCCAGGGCAAACCTATGGCTACACCTTC. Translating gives CASSYQPGQTYGYTF.

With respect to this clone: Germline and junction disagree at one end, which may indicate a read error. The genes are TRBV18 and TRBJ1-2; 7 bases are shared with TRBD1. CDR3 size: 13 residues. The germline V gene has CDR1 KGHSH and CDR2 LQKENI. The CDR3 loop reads CANSPDREHGYTF. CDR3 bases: TGTGCCAACTCACCCGACAGGGAGCATGGCTACACCTTC.

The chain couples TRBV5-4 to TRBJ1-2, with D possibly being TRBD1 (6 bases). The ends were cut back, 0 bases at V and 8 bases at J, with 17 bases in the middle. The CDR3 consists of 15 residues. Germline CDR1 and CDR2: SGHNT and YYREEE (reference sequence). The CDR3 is CASSLVGPAQGGYTF. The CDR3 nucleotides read TGTGCCAGCAGCTTGGTGGGACCCGCCCAGGGGGGCTACACCTTC.